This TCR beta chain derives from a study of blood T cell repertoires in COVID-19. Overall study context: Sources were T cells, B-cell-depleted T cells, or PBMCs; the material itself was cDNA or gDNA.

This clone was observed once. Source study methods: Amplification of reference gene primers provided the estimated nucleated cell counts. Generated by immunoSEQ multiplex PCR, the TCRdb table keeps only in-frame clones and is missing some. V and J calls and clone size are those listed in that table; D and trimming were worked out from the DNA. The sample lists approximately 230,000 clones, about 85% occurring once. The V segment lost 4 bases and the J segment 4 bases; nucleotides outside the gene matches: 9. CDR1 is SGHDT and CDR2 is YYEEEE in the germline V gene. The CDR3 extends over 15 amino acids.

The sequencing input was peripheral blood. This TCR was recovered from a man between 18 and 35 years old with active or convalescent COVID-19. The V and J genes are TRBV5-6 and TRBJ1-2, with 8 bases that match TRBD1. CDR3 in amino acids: CASSGMQGAIYGYTF. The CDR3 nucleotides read TGTGCCAGCAGCGGGATGCAGGGGGCCATCTATGGCTACACCTTC.